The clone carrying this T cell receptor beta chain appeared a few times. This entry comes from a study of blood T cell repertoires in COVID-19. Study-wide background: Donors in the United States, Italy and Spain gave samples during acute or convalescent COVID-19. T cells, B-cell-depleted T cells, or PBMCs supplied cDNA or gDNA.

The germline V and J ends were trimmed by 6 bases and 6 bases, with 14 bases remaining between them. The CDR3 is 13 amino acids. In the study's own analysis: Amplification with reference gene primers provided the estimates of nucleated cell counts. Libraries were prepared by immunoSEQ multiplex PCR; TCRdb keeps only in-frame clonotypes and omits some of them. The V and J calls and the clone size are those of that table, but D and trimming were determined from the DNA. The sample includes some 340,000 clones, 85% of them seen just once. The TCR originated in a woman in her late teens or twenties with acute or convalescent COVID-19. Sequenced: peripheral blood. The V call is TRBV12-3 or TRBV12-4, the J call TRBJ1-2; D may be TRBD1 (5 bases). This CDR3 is CASSTGGGDGYTF. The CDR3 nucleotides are TGTGCCAGCAGCACCGGGGGAGGCGATGGCTACACCTTC.